What follows are 8 T cell receptor beta chains derived from one specimen sequenced in a study of cytomegalovirus exposure and HLA in healthy donors. Vbeta (60) and Jbeta (13) primers were used in the PCR. Measured with immunoSEQ multiplex PCR; TCRdb has only the in-frame clones, and not every one. The data hold roughly 150,000 clones, with over 80% observed a single time. Specimen: PBMCs. These receptors were collected from a woman aged 18 to 35 in good health and CMV-seronegative.

The gene calls are TRBV7-2 and TRBJ1-2; D gene uncertain. Between the trimmed V and J ends, which lost 1 base and 5 bases, there was a span of 5 bases. The CDR3 length is 12 residues. In germline, CDR1 is SGHTA, CDR2 FQGNSA. The CDR3 region is CASSLVVYGYTF. In DNA, the CDR3 is TGTGCCAGCAGCTTAGTCGTGTATGGCTACACCTTC.

As regards this clone: Other DNA sequences in this specimen translate into the identical CDR3. As DNA, the CDR3 is TGCGCCAGCAGCCCCGGTTACACTGAAGCTTTCTTT. This encodes CASSPGYTEAFF. The rearrangement joins TRBV4-1 to TRBJ1-1; D is uncertain. The germline gives CDR1 MGHRA, CDR2 YSYEKL. The length of the CDR3 is 12 residues. With 4 bases removed from V and 3 bases from J, the gap between germline ends came to 6 bases.

CDR3 coding DNA: TGTGCCCACCTAGACAGGGGAGGTGAAGCTTTCTTT. It codes for CAHLDRGGEAFF. The chain joins TRBV10-3 to TRBJ1-1, with 8 bases that match TRBD1. J gave up 7 bases and V 11 bases, and 9 bases lay outside the gene matches. CDR3 length equals 12 residues. The V gene's germline CDR1 is ENHRY and CDR2 SYGVKD.

J is TRBJ1-1 and V is TRBV18; no definite D call. The germline CDR1 and CDR2 sequences are KGHSH and LQKENI. The CDR3 extends over 14 amino acids. V shed 2 bases and J shed 1 base, with 8 bases lying between them. CDR3 DNA sequence: TGTGCCAGCTCACCAGCGGGCAAGAACACTGAAGCTTTCTTT. It yields the protein CASSPAGKNTEAFF. Variable domain in full (rest from reference TRBV18 and TRBJ1-1): NAGVMQNPRHLVRRRGQEARLRCSPMKGHSHVYWYRQLPEEGLKFMVYLQKENIIDESGMPKERFSAEFPKEGPSILRIQQVVRGDSAAYFCASSPAGKNTEAFFGQGTRLTVV.

The genes are TRBV6-5 and TRBJ2-7; 7 bases align to TRBD1. Germline values: CDR1 MNHEY, CDR2 SVGAGI. The CDR3 is 15 amino acids. The ends lost 2 bases at V and 3 bases at J; junction bases unmatched: 7. CDR3 nucleotides: TGTGCCAGCAGTTACAGCGACAGGGATAACTACGAGCAGTACTTC. This sequence encodes CASSYSDRDNYEQYF.

The DNA for the CDR3 is TGCGCCAGCAGCGCCCAGCGGGGGGGCAACACAGATACGCAGTATTTT. Protein product: CASSAQRGGNTDTQYF. The J gene is TRBJ2-3, the V gene TRBV5-1; 10 bases are a match to TRBD2. Unmatched junction bases numbered 7, after V lost 4 bases and J lost 2 bases. Germline-derived CDR1 and CDR2 are SGHRS and YFSETQ. This CDR3 contains 16 residues.

The chain is built from TRBV19 and TRBJ2-3; 8 bases match TRBD1. The V gene's germline CDR1 is LNHDA and CDR2 SQIVND (reference sequence). The CDR3 totals 17 residues. J lost 4 bases, V lost 4 bases, and 13 bases had no gene match. CDR3 sequence reads: CASSTTIGQGFPDTQYF. The CDR3 coding sequence is TGTGCCAGTAGTACCACTATTGGACAGGGTTTCCCAGATACGCAGTATTTT. Full variable domain (missing parts from reference TRBV19 and TRBJ2-3): DGGITQSPKYLFRKEGQNVTLSCEQNLNHDAMYWYRQDPGQGLRLIYYSQIVNDFQKGDIAEGYSVSREKKESFPLTVTSAQKNPTAFYLCASSTTIGQGFPDTQYFGPGTRLTVL.

The V call is TRBV10-1, the J call TRBJ2-1; D remains ambiguous. V lost 3 bases and J lost 5, with 11 bases in between. CDR1 and CDR2 from the germline V gene are WNHNN and SYGVQD (reference sequence). The CDR3 has 14 residues. The CDR3 nucleotides read TGCGCCAGCAGTGATGTCCCCAACAACAATGAGCAGTTCTTC. Translating it yields CASSDVPNNNEQFF.